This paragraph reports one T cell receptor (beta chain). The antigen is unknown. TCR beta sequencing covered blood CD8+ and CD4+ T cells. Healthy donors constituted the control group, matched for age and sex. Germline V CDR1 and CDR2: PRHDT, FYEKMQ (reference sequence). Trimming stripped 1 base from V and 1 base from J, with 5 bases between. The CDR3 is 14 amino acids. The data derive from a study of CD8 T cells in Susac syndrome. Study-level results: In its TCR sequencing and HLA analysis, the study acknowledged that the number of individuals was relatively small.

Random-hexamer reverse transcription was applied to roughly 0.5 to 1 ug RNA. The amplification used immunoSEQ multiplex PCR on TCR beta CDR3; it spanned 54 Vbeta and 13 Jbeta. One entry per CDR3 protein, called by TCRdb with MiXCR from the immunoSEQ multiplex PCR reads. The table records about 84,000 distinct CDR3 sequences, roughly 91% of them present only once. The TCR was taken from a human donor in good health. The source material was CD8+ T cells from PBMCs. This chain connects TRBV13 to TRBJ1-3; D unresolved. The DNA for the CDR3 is TGTGCCAGCAGCTTAGAATATTCTGGAAACACCATATATTTT. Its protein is CASSLEYSGNTIYF.